These T cell receptor beta chains were read from a single sample in a study of sequential checkpoint blockade in melanoma. Sequencing was performed with immunoSEQ multiplex PCR; in TCRdb, only in-frame clones are kept and a portion is missing. This sample has roughly 8,500 clones, with roughly 23% found just once. The material sequenced was tumor tissue (inferred from file names), taken from a patient given nivolumab and ipilimumab in sequence. These receptors came from a human donor with melanoma. The CDR3 runs from the conserved cysteine through the conserved F or W. D genes are given only for firm matches. For some rows the clone size is stated as once, few or many, or as a class when expanded; others skip it.

j_call d_call v_call clone_size cdr3_nt cdr3_aa
TRBJ2-5 NA TRBV5-1 NA TGCGCCAGCAGCTTGGGGCAGGCCGTGGAGACCCAGTACTTC CASSLGQAVETQYF
TRBJ2-3 NA TRBV11-3 few TGTGCCAGCAGCCTCACACCCGTTACAGATACGCAGTATTTT CASSLTPVTDTQYF
TRBJ1-1 TRBD1 TRBV5-1 NA TGCGCCAGCAGCGACGTAGGGACAGGGGATACTGAAGCTTTCTTT CASSDVGTGDTEAFF
TRBJ1-2 NA TRBV19 NA TGTGCCAGTATGAAGGGCGACGCTAACTATGGCTACACCTTC CASMKGDANYGYTF
TRBJ2-5 NA TRBV6-8 NA TGTGCCAGCAGTGCTTTAGGGTTGGGGCCACAAGAGACCCAGTACTTC CASSALGLGPQETQYF
TRBJ2-4 TRBD2 TRBV18 NA TGTGCCAGCTCACCACGATCGATAGCGGGGGGCCTAGGGGACATTCAGTACTTC CASSPRSIAGGLGDIQYF
TRBJ2-7 NA TRBV10-2 NA TGCGCCAGCAGTGATCCGTCCATAACCTACGAGCAGTACTTC CASSDPSITYEQYF
TRBJ2-7 NA TRBV11-3 many TGTGCCAGCAGCCTTACCTTAGCTTTTAGCTCCTACGAGCAGTACTTC CASSLTLAFSSYEQYF
TRBJ1-1 TRBD1 TRBV29-1 once TGCAGCGCTGGGACAGGGGGCACTGAAGCTTTCTTT CSAGTGGTEAFF
TRBJ2-3 NA TRBV4-1 NA TGCGCCAGCAGCCAAAATCGGGGCACAGATACGCAGTATTTT CASSQNRGTDTQYF
TRBJ2-1 NA TRBV7-5 NA TGTGCCAGCAGCCGACTAGCGGGGGGGCAGGGGGACAATGAGCAGTTCTTC CASSRLAGGQGDNEQFF
TRBJ1-2 TRBD1 TRBV28 few TGTGCCAGCAGTTTCCCGGACAGGGGAGTTTCTGGCTACACCTTC CASSFPDRGVSGYTF
TRBJ2-7 NA TRBV6-8 NA TGTGCCAGCAGAACAGCTTCCTACGAGCAGTACTTC CASRTASYEQYF
TRBJ1-2 TRBD1 TRBV6-8 medium-sized TGTGCCAGCAGTCCTAGCCCCGGGACAGGATCTAACTATGGCTACACCTTC CASSPSPGTGSNYGYTF
TRBJ2-1 NA TRBV23-1 few TGCGCCAGCAGCCAAGGTGGGATAGGTGGGGCGGGGGCGACCTCCTGGGAGCAGTTCTTC CASSQGGIGGAGATSWEQFF
TRBJ1-2 TRBD1 TRBV19 NA TGTGCCAGTAGTAAAAGGACAGGGACGACCTATGGCTACACCTTC CASSKRTGTTYGYTF
TRBJ2-4 TRBD1 TRBV11-3 medium-sized TGTGCCAGCAGCCCCCAGGGGGCCGGGACGAACATTCAGTACTTC CASSPQGAGTNIQYF
TRBJ1-5 TRBD1 TRBV19 NA TGTGCCAGTAGTATCCCGGGACAGGGGGGCAATCAGCCCCAGCATTTT CASSIPGQGGNQPQHF
TRBJ2-6 NA TRBV9 few TGTGCCAGCAGGGAAACACAGGGATCTGGGGCCAACGTCCTGACTTTC CASRETQGSGANVLTF
TRBJ1-6 NA TRBV18 NA TGTGCCAGCTCACGGGCCAGCGATAATTCACCCCTCCACTTT CASSRASDNSPLHF
TRBJ1-1 TRBD1 TRBV19 NA TGTGCCAGTACCACCGGGACAGGGAACACTGAAGCTTTCTTT CASTTGTGNTEAFF
TRBJ1-1 NA TRBV14 NA TGTGCCAGCAGCCAAGATTCGGGGACTGAAGCTTTCTTT CASSQDSGTEAFF